This T cell receptor (beta chain) was identified during a study of patients and donors after allogeneic stem cell transplantation. One entry per CDR3 protein, called by TCRdb with MiXCR from the RT-PCR reads. The data contain 190,000 or so distinct CDR3 sequences, more than 35% of them singletons. This clonotype has at least ten counts. Sample: blood, either unsorted or a sorted T cell fraction (not recorded which). The receptor comes from a human donor who was either an allogeneic HSCT recipient or a stem cell or donor lymphocyte infusion donor (not recorded which). It is not recorded whose cells these are; they may come from a transplant donor.

The DNA of the CDR3 is TGTGCCACCAGCAGAGCAGCAGAAGCTTTCTTT. This gives the protein CATSRAAEAFF. The J gene is TRBJ1-1, the V gene TRBV15; no firm D call. V was trimmed by 1 base and J by 8 bases, leaving 5 bases between them. The germline CDR1 and CDR2 sequences are LNHNV and YYDKDF (reference sequence). The CDR3 sequence is 11 residues long.